This passage covers 12 T cell receptor beta chains from one sample sequenced in a study of preoperative IRX-2 immunotherapy in early breast cancer. Treatment denoted: preoperative locoregional IRX-2 cytokine immunotherapy. Using immunoSEQ multiplex PCR, the repertoire was profiled, and TCRdb retains in-frame clones only, with some absent. Among fewer than 25,000 clones listed, about 85% were seen once. The sequenced sample was lymph node tissue, obtained after IRX-2 immunotherapy. Every receptor here comes from a human donor with breast cancer.

The gene calls are TRBV30 and TRBJ1-6; no clear D. Trimming shortened V by 4 bases and J by 7 bases, and 11 bases separated the two germline ends. CDR1 and CDR2 (germline): GTSNPN, SVGIG (reference sequence). CDR3 length: 13 amino acids. Written as DNA, the CDR3 is TGTGCCTGGACCCCTAATGAGAATTCACCCCTCCACTTT. Residues: CAWTPNENSPLHF. The variable domain in full, with the rest retrieved from reference TRBV30 and TRBJ1-6, is SQTIHQWPATLVQPVGSPLSLECTVEGTSNPNLYWYRQAAGRGLQLLFYSVGIGQISSEVPQNLSASRPQDRQFILSSKKLLLSDSGFYLCAWTPNENSPLHFGNGTRLTVT.

The chain recombines TRBV6-8 with TRBJ1-1; possibly TRBD1 for D (5 bases). Germline lookup yields CDR1 MNHGY and CDR2 SAAAGT. The V gene lost 2 bases and the J gene lost 10 bases, with 20 bases spanning the gap. This CDR3 comprises 15 residues. CDR3 nucleotides: TGTGCCAGCAGTTACCCCGAATCCAGGGCGGGTACAGCTTTCTTT. Translated: CASSYPESRAGTAFF.

There are a few counts of this clone. The J gene is TRBJ2-3, the V gene TRBV9, with D perhaps being TRBD1 or TRBD2 (5 bases each). The CDR3 is 16 amino acids. Germline values: CDR1 SGDLS, CDR2 YYNGEE. The V and J ends lost 3 bases and 0 bases respectively, with 14 bases between them. CDR3 DNA: TGTGCCAGCAGCGCTCCCGGGACCCCGAGCACAGATACGCAGTATTTT. It codes for CASSAPGTPSTDTQYF.

The chain couples TRBV11-1 to TRBJ2-3; D perhaps matches TRBD1 (6 bases). V lost 5 bases, J lost 0 bases, and 18 bases lay in between. The CDR3 runs to 17 residues. Germline V lookup: CDR1 SGHAT, CDR2 FQDESV (reference sequence). CDR3 sequence: CASSGWRQDSSTDTQYF. The DNA of the CDR3 is TGTGCCAGCAGCGGCTGGAGACAGGACTCAAGCACAGATACGCAGTATTTT. The whole variable domain, filled in from reference TRBV11-1 and TRBJ2-3, reads EAEVAQSPRYKITEKSQAVAFWCDPISGHATLYWYRQILGQGPELLVQFQDESVVDDSQLPKDRFSAERLKGVDSTLKIQPAELGDSAMYLCASSGWRQDSSTDTQYFGPGTRLTVL.

This clone was counted only a few times. The V call is TRBV12-5, the J call TRBJ2-4; TRBD2 is a possible D gene (6 bases). Germline V gene data show CDR1 as LGHNT and CDR2 as FRNRAP. This CDR3 comprises 13 residues. V shed 2 bases and J shed 7 bases, with 9 bases lying between them. This CDR3 reads CASGLSGANIQYF. The CDR3 nucleotides are TGTGCTAGTGGTTTGTCGGGAGCGAACATTCAGTACTTC.

The chain couples TRBV6-8 to TRBJ2-1, with 11 bases that match TRBD2. V was clipped by 5 bases and J by 7 bases; unmatched bases: 10. Germline V gene sequence: CDR1 MNHGY, CDR2 SAAAGT. The CDR3 extends over 16 amino acids. The CDR3 DNA follows: TGTGCCAGCAGTGCCTTAGCGGGAGGGCCTCGGAATGAGCAGTTCTTC. Its protein is CASSALAGGPRNEQFF.

This clone occurred a few times. V and J are TRBV18 and TRBJ1-1; TRBD1 matches 8 bases. Germline V CDR1 and CDR2: KGHSH, LQKENI. The V and J ends lost 1 base and 5 bases, in that order; junction bases with no gene match: 6. The CDR3 totals 15 residues. The CDR3 sequence: CASSPLWTGHTEAFF. Written as DNA, the CDR3 is TGTGCCAGCTCACCACTTTGGACAGGGCATACTGAAGCTTTCTTT.

Only a few counts were recorded for this clone. The chain combines TRBV19 with TRBJ2-5; 7 nucleotides align to TRBD2. V was clipped by 5 bases and J by 0 bases; unmatched bases: 9. Germline loops: CDR1 LNHDA, CDR2 SQIVND (reference sequence). The CDR3 sequence is 16 residues long. This chain's CDR3 is CASSPASGTYQETQYF. The CDR3 coding sequence is TGTGCCAGTAGTCCAGCGAGCGGGACCTACCAAGAGACCCAGTACTTC.

The genes are TRBV19 and TRBJ1-5; D not resolved. Germline V CDR1 and CDR2: LNHDA, SQIVND (reference sequence). The V gene lost 1 base and the J gene lost 6 bases, with 7 bases spanning the gap. The CDR3 totals 13 residues. CDR3 loop: CASSIGDVQPQHF. CDR3 DNA sequence: TGTGCCAGTAGTATAGGGGATGTTCAGCCCCAGCATTTT. The variable domain in full, completed from reference TRBV19 and TRBJ1-5, reads DGGITQSPKYLFRKEGQNVTLSCEQNLNHDAMYWYRQDPGQGLRLIYYSQIVNDFQKGDIAEGYSVSREKKESFPLTVTSAQKNPTAFYLCASSIGDVQPQHFGDGTRLSIL.

The rearrangement links TRBV30 to TRBJ2-7; maybe TRBD2 (5 bases). The CDR3 extends over 12 amino acids. Deletions cut 4 bases from V and 5 bases from J, with 12 bases between. Germline lookup yields CDR1 GTSNPN and CDR2 SVGIG (reference sequence). The CDR3 coding sequence is TGTGCCTGGACAATATCTAGCCACGAGCAGTACTTC. Its translation is CAWTISSHEQYF.

V usage is TRBV22-1 and J usage is TRBJ1-3. TRBV22-1 is a recognized pseudogene. The CDR3 covers 14 residues. The CDR3 sequence: CASSLAGTGNTIYF. The CDR3 nucleotides are TGTGCCAGCAGCTTAGCGGGGACTGGAAACACCATATATTTT.

This clone showed up just a few times. This chain joins TRBV1 and TRBJ2-1; the D call in the table, TRBD2, was not verified against the DNA. TRBV1 is flagged as a pseudogene. This CDR3 contains 19 residues. CDR3 region: CASSQDRSGTSGRIREQFF. In nucleotides, the CDR3 is TGCGCCAGCAGCCAAGATAGGAGTGGGACTAGCGGGAGGATACGAGAGCAGTTCTTC.